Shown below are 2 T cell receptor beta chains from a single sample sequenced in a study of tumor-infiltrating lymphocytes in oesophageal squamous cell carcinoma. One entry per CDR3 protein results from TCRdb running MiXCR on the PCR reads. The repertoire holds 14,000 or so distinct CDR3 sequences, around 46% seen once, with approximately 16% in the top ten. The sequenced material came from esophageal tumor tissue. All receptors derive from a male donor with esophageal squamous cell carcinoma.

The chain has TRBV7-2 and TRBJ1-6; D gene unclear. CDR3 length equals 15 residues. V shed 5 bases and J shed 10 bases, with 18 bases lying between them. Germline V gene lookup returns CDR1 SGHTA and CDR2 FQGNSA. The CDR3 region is CASSRSGSISSPLHF. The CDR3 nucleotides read TGTGCCAGCAGCCGCTCCGGGAGTATTAGCTCACCCCTCCACTTT.

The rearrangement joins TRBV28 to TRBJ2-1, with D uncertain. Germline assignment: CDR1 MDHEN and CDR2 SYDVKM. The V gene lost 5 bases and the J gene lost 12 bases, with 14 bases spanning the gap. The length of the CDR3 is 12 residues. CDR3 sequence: CASSISFVGQFF. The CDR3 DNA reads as TGTGCCAGCAGTATCTCGTTCGTGGGGCAGTTCTTC. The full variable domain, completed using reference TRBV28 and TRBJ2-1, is DVKVTQSSRYLVKRTGEKVFLECVQDMDHENMFWYRQDPGLGLRLIYFSYDVKMKEKGDIPEGYSVSREKKERFSLILESASTNQTSMYLCASSISFVGQFFGPGTRLTVL.